The rows below give T cell receptor beta chains drawn from one sample of a study of cytotoxic CD8 clonotypes in ibrutinib-treated CLL. TCRdb's table, derived via immunoSEQ multiplex PCR, lists solely in-frame clones and lacks some. This sample has about 200,000 clones, with about four fifths found just once. The sequencing used PBMCs, collected after 12 months of ibrutinib treatment. These receptors were taken from a human donor with chronic lymphocytic leukemia. The CDR3 runs from the conserved cysteine through the conserved F or W. A D gene is named only where the DNA matches it firmly. Size tells how often a clone was seen (once, few, many) or the class of an expanded clone, and some rows leave it out.

>TRBJ1-2|TRBV5-1|NA|NA
TGCGCCAGCAGCTTGGCCTCGGCCAGCCGCATCCCTAACTATGGCTACACCTTC
CASSLASASRIPNYGYTF
>TRBJ2-7|TRBV4-1|NA|NA
TGCGCCAGCAGCCAAGATCGGGCAGGGGCCGACATCAACTACGAGCAGTACTTC
CASSQDRAGADINYEQYF
>TRBJ2-5|TRBV11-2|NA|NA
TGTGCCAGCAGCCCCCCGTGGCTCCAAGAGACCCAGTACTTC
CASSPPWLQETQYF
>TRBJ1-1|TRBV6-5|NA|TRBD1
TGTGCCAGCACCCCCTACCGGGACAGGAACACTGAAGCTTTCTTT
CASTPYRDRNTEAFF
>TRBJ1-2|TRBV18|NA|NA
TGTGCCAGCTCACCACCAGGGCGGCCTACTAACTATGGCTACACCTTC
CASSPPGRPTNYGYTF
>TRBJ2-7|TRBV4-1|NA|NA
TGCGCCAGCAGCAACACAGGAGGAGGGTCCTACGAGCAGTACTTC
CASSNTGGGSYEQYF
>TRBJ2-7|TRBV5-5|NA|TRBD2
TGTGCCAGCAGCCGGTCCCTCAGTCTGACTAGCGGAGTCCCTTTCTACGAGCAGTACTTC
CASSRSLSLTSGVPFYEQYF
>TRBJ2-3|TRBV19|NA|NA
TGTGCCAGAAGTGTCTTGATGGCGTATTTT
CARSVLMAYF
>TRBJ2-2|TRBV5-1|few|NA
TGCGCCAGCAGCTGGGGCAGCTCGAACACCGGGGAGCTGTTTTTT
CASSWGSSNTGELFF
>TRBJ2-7|TRBV28|NA|TRBD1
TGTGCCAGCAGCCCTGGGACAGGAAGGAACGAGCAGTACTTC
CASSPGTGRNEQYF
>TRBJ2-1|TRBV6-1|NA|NA
TGTGCCAGCAGTGAATATGACGGGAGTTACAATGAGCAGTTCTTC
CASSEYDGSYNEQFF
>TRBJ2-1|TRBV5-5|NA|TRBD1
TGTGCCAGCAGCTTGGGTGGGACAGTTGAGTTCTTC
CASSLGGTVEFF
>TRBJ2-7|TRBV11-2|NA|NA
TGTGCCAGCAGCACCTCGACAGGATACGGAGACGAGCAGTACTTC
CASSTSTGYGDEQYF
>TRBJ2-5|TRBV19|NA|NA
TGTGCCAGTAGACCCGTCGAAAAGGAGACCCAGTACTTC
CASRPVEKETQYF
>TRBJ2-1|TRBV19|NA|TRBD2
TGTGCCAGTAGTAGCGGGAGCCCCCCTGAGCAGTTCTTC
CASSSGSPPEQFF
>TRBJ2-7|TRBV15|NA|TRBD1
TGTGCCACCAGCAGAGCTCAGGACAGGGTTCGCGAGCAGTACTTC
CATSRAQDRVREQYF
>TRBJ2-1|TRBV28|NA|NA
TGTGCCAGCAGTTTAAGTCTGGCCCACCTCTACAATGAGCAGTTCTTC
CASSLSLAHLYNEQFF
>TRBJ1-1|TRBV19|NA|NA
TGTGCCAGTGCCTTTTCATGGGTTACTGAAGCTTTCTTT
CASAFSWVTEAFF
>TRBJ2-4|TRBV2|NA|NA
TGTGCCAGCAGTGAAGCCGGAGCTCCGTTTAAGCACATTCAGTACTTC
CASSEAGAPFKHIQYF
>TRBJ2-1|TRBV4-2|NA|TRBD2
TGTGCCAGCAGCCAAGAGGGGGGGAGGAATGAGCAGTTCTTC
CASSQEGGRNEQFF
>TRBJ1-5|TRBV28|NA|TRBD1
TGTGCCAGCAGCCAAGGACAGGGCAATCAGCCCCAGCATTTT
CASSQGQGNQPQHF
>TRBJ1-5|TRBV19|few|NA
TGTGCCAGTAGTATAGGACAGTATAGCAATCAGCCCCAGCATTTT
CASSIGQYSNQPQHF
>TRBJ2-5|TRBV7-8|NA|NA
TGTGCCAGCGGAACCAATTCCCGGGCTCAAGAGACCCAGTACTTC
CASGTNSRAQETQYF
>TRBJ2-7|TRBV9|once|TRBD1
TGTGCCAGCAGCGTAGGGACAGGGCCCCTCTACGAGCAGTACTTC
CASSVGTGPLYEQYF
>TRBJ1-1|TRBV18|NA|NA
TGTGCCAGCTCACCAACCCAGGAGAACACTGAAGCTTTCTTT
CASSPTQENTEAFF
>TRBJ2-5|TRBV29-1|NA|TRBD2
TGCAGCGGCCAAAGACTAGCGGGGGACCAAGAGACCCAGTACTTC
CSGQRLAGDQETQYF
>TRBJ2-2|TRBV5-1|NA|NA
TGCGCCAGCAGCTTGGCCGGACCCAACCAGGCCGGGGAGCTGTTTTTT
CASSLAGPNQAGELFF
>TRBJ1-1|TRBV30|NA|NA
TGTGCCTGGAGTGTACTCGGGAACACTGAAGCTTTCTTT
CAWSVLGNTEAFF
>TRBJ1-2|TRBV7-9|NA|NA
TGTGCCAGCAGCTTCACAGCTAACTATGGCTACACCTTC
CASSFTANYGYTF
>TRBJ1-2|TRBV4-1|NA|TRBD1
TGCGCCAGCAGCCAAGAGAACAGGGGGCCACATGGCTACACCTTC
CASSQENRGPHGYTF
>TRBJ2-7|TRBV10-3|NA|NA
TGTGCCATCAGCCGCCGGGATCCCAGCTCCTACGAGCAGTACTTC
CAISRRDPSSYEQYF
>TRBJ1-5|TRBV6-1|NA|NA
TGTGCCAGCAGTGGTCCGGGAGGTAGCAATCAGCCCCAGCATTTT
CASSGPGGSNQPQHF
>TRBJ2-3|TRBV10-3|few|TRBD2
TGTGCCATCAAGGGACTAGCGACAGATACGCAGTATTTT
CAIKGLATDTQYF
>TRBJ1-1|TRBV2|once|NA
TGTGCCAGCAGTGGACAGATTGAAGCTTTCTTT
CASSGQIEAFF
>TRBJ2-7|TRBV6-6|NA|TRBD2
TGTGCCAGCCGGGGGGAGCCGGACCCCCCCTACGAGCAGTACTTC
CASRGEPDPPYEQYF
>TRBJ2-3|TRBV5-4|NA|NA
TGTGCCAGCAGCTTGACGAGCCGCACGGATACGCAGTATTTT
CASSLTSRTDTQYF
>TRBJ1-5|TRBV6-1|NA|NA
TGTGCCAGCAGTGGGGATGGAGGCGGAGGGAATCAGCCCCAGCATTTT
CASSGDGGGGNQPQHF
>TRBJ2-1|TRBV19|once|TRBD1
TGTGCCAGTAGTATAGAAGCAGGGGGTCGTCATGAGCAGTTCTTC
CASSIEAGGRHEQFF
>TRBJ2-3|TRBV28|NA|NA
TGTGCCAGCAGTTGGCGGGGATGGGATTTCACAGATACGCAGTATTTT
CASSWRGWDFTDTQYF
>TRBJ2-5|TRBV14|NA|NA
TGTGCCAGCAGCCAAAACAGTCAAGAGACCCAGTACTTC
CASSQNSQETQYF
>TRBJ1-6|TRBV4-2|medium-sized|TRBD1
TGTGCCAGCAGCCAAGCCGGGGACAGCTCCTATAATTCACCCCTCCACTTT
CASSQAGDSSYNSPLHF
>TRBJ1-6|TRBV6-5|NA|NA
TGTGCCAGCAGCCCCCAGCACTCGGGCTCACCCCTCCACTTT
CASSPQHSGSPLHF
>TRBJ1-1|TRBV19|NA|NA
TGTGCCAGTAGCCCCGTTGGTTCCTACCTCACTGAAGCTTTCTTT
CASSPVGSYLTEAFF
>TRBJ2-7|TRBV7-9|NA|NA
TGTGCCAGCAGCTCTGGAACTTCCGAGCAGTACTTC
CASSSGTSEQYF
>TRBJ2-7|TRBV4-1|NA|NA
TGCGCCAGCAGCCGACCGGGGGGCGTGGACGAGCAGTACTTC
CASSRPGGVDEQYF
>TRBJ2-7|TRBV7-9|few|TRBD1
TGTGCCATCAGGGGGCTGTCCTACGAGCAGTACTTC
CAIRGLSYEQYF
>TRBJ2-7|TRBV27|NA|NA
TGTGCCAGCAGTTTTGGGTACGAGGTGGCTAGCTACGAGCAGTACTTC
CASSFGYEVASYEQYF
>TRBJ1-1|TRBV19|NA|NA
TGTGCCAGTAGTGCGGGACCGTACACTGAAGCTTTCTTT
CASSAGPYTEAFF
>TRBJ2-2|TRBV4-2|NA|NA
TGTGCCAGCAGCCCCGAAGTCGGGAGGGAGCTGTTTTTT
CASSPEVGRELFF
>TRBJ2-3|TRBV4-2|NA|NA
TGTGCCAGCAGCCAAGGGACGATGGCACCACACACAGATACGCAGTATTTT
CASSQGTMAPHTDTQYF
>TRBJ2-7|TRBV4-1|many|NA
TGCGCCAGCAGCCAGTCGCTCGCAGCTTTCTCCTACGAGCAGTACTTC
CASSQSLAAFSYEQYF
>TRBJ1-1|TRBV4-2|NA|NA
TGTGCCAGCAGCCAAGACAGAATGAACACTGAAGCTTTCTTT
CASSQDRMNTEAFF
>TRBJ2-7|TRBV19|NA|NA
TGTGCCAGTAGTCTGTCCTTGGGGTGGTACGAGCAGTACTTC
CASSLSLGWYEQYF